Listed below are T cell receptor beta chains from one sample, sequenced in a study of T cell repertoires in cytomegalovirus infection. These receptors are not linked to any known antigen. Each CDR3 protein is one row after TCRdb ran MiXCR on the reads. The table records 44,000 or so distinct CDR3 sequences, over 20% of them present only once. The sequenced sample was CD8+ T cells from cultured PBMCs, obtained from culture after CMV antigen stimulation. The receptors originated from a human donor in good health (CMV status not recorded). Some clones in this sample may be carry-over from other donors' samples. Each CDR3 is given with its conserved first and last residue. The D gene is left open where the match is weak. Size tells how often a clone was seen (once, few, many) or the class of an expanded clone, and some rows leave it out.

V gene	J gene	clone size	D gene	CDR3 protein	CDR3 DNA
TRBV11-1	TRBJ2-1	-	TRBD1	CASSSWDSSYNEQFF	TGTGCCAGCAGCTCGTGGGACAGCTCCTACAATGAGCAGTTCTTC
TRBV11-2	TRBJ1-1	-	TRBD1	CASSAYLRQGTEAFF	TGTGCCAGCAGCGCCTACCTCCGACAGGGTACTGAAGCTTTCTTT
TRBV10-3	TRBJ2-7	-	TRBD1	CAIRTGSGYEQYF	TGTGCCATCCGGACAGGGTCGGGCTACGAGCAGTACTTC
TRBV20-1	TRBJ2-7	few	-	CSAREPGEYEQYF	TGCAGTGCTAGAGAACCTGGGGAATACGAGCAGTACTTC
TRBV6-2/TRBV6-3	TRBJ2-1	-	-	CASSQTYNEQFF	TGTGCCAGCAGCCAGACCTACAATGAGCAGTTCTTC
TRBV7-6	TRBJ1-2	few	-	CASSLDGGYTF	TGTGCCAGCAGCTTAGACGGCGGCTACACCTTC
TRBV12-5	TRBJ2-2	-	TRBD1	CASGLVPTGVTNTGELFF	TGTGCTAGTGGTTTGGTACCGACAGGGGTTACAAACACCGGGGAGCTGTTTTTT
TRBV2	TRBJ2-1	-	-	CASRVGTSRANEQFF	TGTGCCAGCAGGGTTGGGACTTCCAGGGCCAATGAGCAGTTCTTC
TRBV6-5	TRBJ2-3	-	TRBD2	CASKGTSGTDTQYF	TGTGCCAGCAAGGGGACTAGTGGCACAGATACGCAGTATTTT
TRBV6-2/TRBV6-3	TRBJ2-7	-	TRBD2	CASSYADSGAEQYF	TGTGCCAGCAGTTACGCCGATAGCGGGGCAGAGCAGTACTTC
TRBV6-2/TRBV6-3	TRBJ2-7	few	TRBD2	CASSFRHAGENYEQYF	TGTGCCAGCAGTTTCAGACACGCGGGAGAGAACTACGAGCAGTACTTC
TRBV7-2	TRBJ1-5	-	-	CASSLFLGAEQPQHF	TGTGCCAGCAGCTTGTTTCTGGGGGCCGAACAGCCCCAGCATTTT
TRBV20-1	TRBJ1-2	few	TRBD1	CSAVGQSYGYTF	TGCAGCGCTGTGGGACAGAGCTATGGCTACACCTTC
TRBV11-2	TRBJ1-2	-	-	CASSLVAGAGNGYTF	TGTGCCAGCAGCTTAGTAGCGGGGGCCGGGAATGGCTACACCTTC
TRBV27	TRBJ2-7	few	-	CASSSGNAESEQYF	TGTGCCAGCAGTTCTGGGAATGCGGAAAGCGAGCAGTACTTC
TRBV12-3/TRBV12-4	TRBJ2-2	-	TRBD2	CASSSGTSLLNTGELFF	TGTGCCAGCAGTTCAGGGACTAGCTTATTGAACACCGGGGAGCTGTTTTTT
TRBV11-2	TRBJ2-3	-	TRBD1	CASSSNRGPGDTQYF	TGTGCCAGCAGCTCCAACAGGGGACCAGGAGATACGCAGTATTTT
TRBV2	TRBJ2-1	-	TRBD2	CASPNGLAGVSEQFF	TGTGCCAGCCCGAATGGGCTAGCGGGAGTCAGTGAGCAGTTCTTC
TRBV7-2	TRBJ1-1	few	-	CASTAPDRRGTEAFF	TGTGCCAGCACCGCCCCTGACAGGAGGGGGACTGAAGCTTTCTTT
TRBV25-1	TRBJ2-5	-	-	CASIGTRKTQYF	TGTGCCAGCATAGGGACACGAAAGACCCAGTACTTC
TRBV7-3	TRBJ2-5	-	TRBD1	CASSAGTGARETQYF	TGTGCCAGCAGCGCAGGGACAGGGGCTAGGGAGACCCAGTACTTC
TRBV6-5	TRBJ1-1	many	TRBD1	CASSLGTGGTEAFF	TGTGCCAGCAGTTTAGGGACAGGGGGTACTGAAGCTTTCTTT
TRBV7-2	TRBJ2-5	-	TRBD2	CASSSRLTSGTRQETQYF	TGTGCCAGCAGCTCCCGACTCACTAGCGGGACCAGACAAGAGACCCAGTACTTC
TRBV7-9	TRBJ1-2	-	-	CASSPVGGAYGYTF	TGTGCCAGCAGCCCAGTGGGGGGAGCCTATGGCTACACCTTC
TRBV20-1	TRBJ2-7	-	-	CSASGPKDYEQYF	TGCAGTGCCTCGGGCCCGAAAGACTACGAGCAGTACTTC
TRBV7-6	TRBJ2-1	-	-	CASSLAVGPRVVVGDEQFF	TGTGCCAGCAGCTTAGCGGTTGGACCCCGGGTCGTGGTTGGCGATGAGCAGTTCTTC
TRBV28	TRBJ2-1	-	-	CASRPIGRGLNNEQFF	TGTGCCAGCAGACCTATCGGGAGGGGGCTGAACAATGAGCAGTTCTTC
TRBV7-8	TRBJ2-3	-	-	CASSSPSEVRTDTQYF	TGTGCCAGCAGCTCCCCCTCTGAGGTCCGCACAGATACGCAGTATTTT
TRBV6-5	TRBJ1-2	few	-	CASSFASGEYGYTF	TGTGCCAGCAGTTTCGCTTCAGGGGAATATGGCTACACCTTC